A selection of T cell receptor beta chains follows, all from one sample in a study of identical twins. One entry per CDR3 protein, called by TCRdb with MiXCR from the 5' RACE reads. The repertoire holds fewer than 450,000 distinct CDR3 sequences, approximately 8.7% seen once, with roughly 8.9% in the top ten. The specimen was naive T cells sorted from blood. The receptor set was obtained from a woman aged 50 to 60 in good health. The CDR3 runs from the conserved cysteine through the conserved F or W. A D gene is named only where the DNA matches it firmly. Clone size is given for some rows only: seen once, a few or many times, or a class if the clone is expanded.

J | D | V | size | DNA | CDR3
TRBJ1-1 | NA | TRBV7-6 | NA | TGTGCCAGCAGCCAACAGAACACTGAAGCTTTCTTT | CASSQQNTEAFF
TRBJ2-5 | NA | TRBV10-2 | NA | TGCGCCAGCAGTTTGCGGGACCGGGGCCAGTACTTC | CASSLRDRGQYF
TRBJ2-2 | NA | TRBV7-9 | many | TGTGCCAGCAGCTTTACAGCGTCGAACACCGGGGAGCTGTTTTTT | CASSFTASNTGELFF
TRBJ2-6 | NA | TRBV4-1 | few | TGCGCCAGCAGCCAAGATCAAGGGCAGGGGATCTCTGGGGCCAACGTCCTGACTTTC | CASSQDQGQGISGANVLTF
TRBJ1-1 | NA | TRBV2 | NA | TGTGCCAGCAGTGAAAGGGCAGCCCCGTTGAACACTGAAGCTTTCTTT | CASSERAAPLNTEAFF
TRBJ2-2 | TRBD2 | TRBV11-2 | NA | TGTGCCAGCAGCTTGCAGCGGGAGGTGAACACCGGGGAGCTGTTTTTT | CASSLQREVNTGELFF
TRBJ1-2 | NA | TRBV27 | few | TGTGCCAGCGGGACCACAGACGGCTTTGGCTACACCTTC | CASGTTDGFGYTF
TRBJ2-1 | NA | TRBV7-9 | NA | TGTGCCAGCAGCTCGACATGGGATGAGCAGTTCTTC | CASSSTWDEQFF
TRBJ2-1 | TRBD1 | TRBV5-6 | few | TGTGCCAGCAGCTTCCGGGACAGGGGGCCGAATGAGCAGTTCTTC | CASSFRDRGPNEQFF
TRBJ2-5 | TRBD2 | TRBV12-3/TRBV12-4 | few | TGTGCCAGCAGCCAGGGGCGGGAGGACCAAGGAGAGACCCAGTACTTC | CASSQGREDQGETQYF
TRBJ2-3 | TRBD2 | TRBV5-1 | few | TGCGCCAGCAGCTTGGGAAGCGGGAGGGCCACAGATACGCAGTATTTT | CASSLGSGRATDTQYF
TRBJ1-1 | NA | TRBV12-3/TRBV12-4 | few | TGTGCCAGCAGTAACACCGGACGGGGGGCAGCTTTCTTT | CASSNTGRGAAFF
TRBJ2-1 | NA | TRBV4-1 | many | TGCGCCAGCAGCCAGGTCCCGGGAGACGAGCAGTTCTTC | CASSQVPGDEQFF
TRBJ1-1 | NA | TRBV15 | NA | TGTGCCACCAGCAGAGATCGCCCAGGGCTCACTGAAGCTTTCTTT | CATSRDRPGLTEAFF
TRBJ2-3 | NA | TRBV5-1 | many | TGCGCCAGCAGCTTGTACTACACAGATACGCAGTATTTT | CASSLYYTDTQYF
TRBJ1-3 | NA | TRBV30 | NA | TGTGCCTGGGGGAGAGGAATGTCTGGAAACACCATATATTTT | CAWGRGMSGNTIYF
TRBJ1-5 | NA | TRBV19 | NA | TGTGCCACCAGTAGTAGTAGCGGGACCGTTAGCAATCAGCCCCAGCATTTT | CATSSSSGTVSNQPQHF
TRBJ2-1 | TRBD2 | TRBV6-5 | few | TGTGCCAGCAGTTACACCCCCATTAGCGGGAGTTACAATGAGCAGTTCTTC | CASSYTPISGSYNEQFF
TRBJ2-5 | NA | TRBV24-1 | NA | TGTGCCACCAGTGATACTAATCGAGAGTGGGAGACCCAGTACTTC | CATSDTNREWETQYF
TRBJ2-1 | TRBD2 | TRBV7-3 | once | TGTGCCAGCAGCTTAATGATGGGGGGCGGGAGGGCCCAGAATGAGCAGTTCTTC | CASSLMMGGGRAQNEQFF
TRBJ2-1 | NA | TRBV3-1 | few | TGTGCCAGCAGCCAAGAAGGGGGTAGCGGAGGGGCGTGGCAGTTCTTC | CASSQEGGSGGAWQFF
TRBJ2-7 | NA | TRBV19 | NA | TGTGCCAGTAGTGGGAATCCCTACGAGCAGTACTTC | CASSGNPYEQYF